These 18 T cell receptor beta chains originate from one sample sequenced in a study of cytomegalovirus exposure and HLA in healthy donors. With 60 Vbeta and 13 Jbeta primers, the PCR was carried out. Here immunoSEQ multiplex PCR was the method, and the copy in TCRdb shows in-frame clones only, minus some. The data hold about 110,000 clones, with about 78% observed a single time. The sequencing input was PBMCs. These receptors originate from a man aged 30 to 39 in good health and CMV-seronegative.

This clone was seen a single time. The CDR3: CASTTGFGYTF. The DNA of the CDR3 is TGTGCCAGCACGACAGGGTTCGGCTACACCTTC. V gene TRBV6-5 combines with J gene TRBJ1-2, with 7 positions matching TRBD1. From germline, CDR1 is MNHEY and CDR2 SVGAGI. After removal of 7 bases from V and 8 bases from J, the junction contained 4 bases not matched to a gene. The CDR3 is 11 residues long.

The genes are TRBV2 and TRBJ2-5, with a possible D match to TRBD2 (6 bases). CDR1 and CDR2 (germline): SNHLY, FYNNEI. The V end lost 4 bases, the J end lost 3 bases, and 9 bases lay between the germline ends. The CDR3 covers 13 residues. As DNA, the CDR3 is TGTGCCAGCAGTGTTCGCGGGAAAGAGACCCAGTACTTC. Translation gives CASSVRGKETQYF. The full variable domain, completed using reference TRBV2 and TRBJ2-5, is EPEVTQTPSHQVTQMGQEVILRCVPISNHLYFYWYRQILGQKVEFLVSFYNNEISEKSEIFDDQFSVERPDGSNFTLKIRSTKLEDSAMYFCASSVRGKETQYFGPGTRLLVL.

The chain carries TRBV5-5 and TRBJ1-2; D ambiguous. The CDR3 contains 17 residues. Germline-derived CDR1 and CDR2 are SGHKS and YYEKEE (reference sequence). V was clipped by 0 bases and J by 1 base, with 16 bases between them. This chain's CDR3 is CASSLEVGRLYNYGYTF. The CDR3, as DNA: TGTGCCAGCAGCTTGGAAGTCGGCAGGCTATATAACTATGGCTACACCTTC.

This chain links TRBV7-6 with TRBJ1-6; the D is unclear. Germline loops: CDR1 SGHVS, CDR2 FNYEAQ. V lost 6 bases and J 4 bases, leaving 10 bases between the germline ends. The CDR3 is 14 residues long. The CDR3 bases are TGTGCCAGCAGGACACAGACATATAATTCACCCCTCCACTTT. This translates into CASRTQTYNSPLHF.

In its sample, this clone was seen a few times. The CDR3 here is CASGLVRAGGTHTGELFF. The CDR3 nucleotides are TGTGCTAGTGGTTTGGTACGGGCGGGGGGTACTCACACCGGGGAGCTGTTTTTT. The rearrangement links TRBV12-5 to TRBJ2-2; TRBD2 matches 8 bases. Germline V lookup: CDR1 LGHNT, CDR2 FRNRAP. The CDR3 covers 18 residues. V lost 0 bases and J lost 3; bases outside the gene matches: 9.

This clone was counted only a few times. The rearrangement joins TRBV27 to TRBJ2-7; the match to TRBD2 covers 11 bases. Germline lookup yields CDR1 MNHEY and CDR2 SMNVEV (reference sequence). The CDR3 spans 15 residues. V was pared by 5 bases and J by 2 bases, with 5 bases of the junction left unmatched. CDR3 DNA sequence: TGTGCCAGCAGTGAGGGACTAGCGGTACCCTACGAGCAGTACTTC. This encodes CASSEGLAVPYEQYF.

The chain joins TRBV4-1 to TRBJ2-5, with D maybe TRBD1 (6 bases). Trimming took off 1 base at V and 2 bases at J, with 14 bases between the two ends. The CDR3 length is 16 residues. Germline lookup yields CDR1 MGHRA and CDR2 YSYEKL. This CDR3 is CASSQAPRGNQETQYF. CDR3 bases: TGCGCCAGCAGCCAAGCGCCCAGGGGCAATCAAGAGACCCAGTACTTC.

The rearrangement uses TRBV19 and TRBJ2-2; D not resolved. Germline-derived CDR1 and CDR2 are LNHDA and SQIVND (reference sequence). The ends were cut back, 7 bases at V and 6 bases at J, with 9 bases in the middle. The length of the CDR3 is 12 residues. CDR3 region: CASTLTAGELFF. CDR3 bases: TGTGCCAGTACTTTGACTGCCGGGGAGCTGTTTTTT.

The chain uses TRBV19 and TRBJ1-3; D is unresolved. This CDR3 is built from 13 residues. V was cut by 9 bases and J by 2 bases, with 11 bases left in between. From germline, CDR1 is LNHDA and CDR2 SQIVND (reference sequence). CDR3 in DNA: TGTGCCAGCATCGGGGTACCTGGAAACACCATATATTTT. The encoded protein is CASIGVPGNTIYF.

The chain employs TRBV4-3 and TRBJ2-7; 13 bases are shared with TRBD2. J gave up 6 bases and V 5 bases, and 13 bases lay outside the gene matches. This CDR3 comprises 17 residues. CDR1 and CDR2 from the germline V gene are LGHNA and YSLEER. CDR3 amino acids: CASSELVGTSGDGEQYF. The CDR3 coding sequence is TGCGCCAGCAGCGAATTGGTAGGGACTAGCGGGGACGGCGAGCAGTACTTC.

A few counts support this clone. V usage is TRBV27 and J usage is TRBJ2-3; the match to TRBD1 covers 10 bases. The V gene end was trimmed by 11 bases and the J gene end by 4 bases; junction bases not matched to a gene: 9. Looked up from germline, CDR1 is MNHEY and CDR2 is SMNVEV (reference sequence). This CDR3 is built from 14 residues. CDR3 protein: CASREGTGADTQYF. CDR3 DNA sequence: TGTGCCTCCCGAGAAGGGACAGGGGCAGATACGCAGTATTTT.

This clone came up once. The chain uses TRBV21-1 and TRBJ2-1; the D call of TRBD2 is as the table states it, not checked on the DNA. TRBV21-1 is tagged as a pseudogene. This CDR3 comprises 16 residues. In nucleotides, the CDR3 is TGTGCCAGCTCCGCACCGGGAGGGCCGGTTGACAATGAGCAGTTCTTC. It codes for CASSAPGGPVDNEQFF.

The chain couples TRBV7-6 to TRBJ1-2, with D hard to call. The CDR3 length is 14 residues. V lost 7 bases to trimming and J lost 5 bases, with 17 bases between them. Germline CDR1 SGHVS, CDR2 FNYEAQ. The DNA for the CDR3 is TGTGCCAGCACCCCCCCCCAGGTCGAATATGGCTACACCTTC. Residues: CASTPPQVEYGYTF.

This clone was seen just once. The chain employs TRBV10-2 and TRBJ1-1; possibly TRBD1 for D (5 bases). This CDR3 spans 14 amino acids. Deletions cut 5 bases from V and 2 bases from J, with 12 bases between. Germline V gene lookup returns CDR1 WSHSY and CDR2 SAAADI. The CDR3 protein is CASSKTVANTEAFF. CDR3 nucleotide sequence: TGCGCCAGCAGTAAGACAGTTGCCAACACTGAAGCTTTCTTT.

This clone was picked up one time. The J gene is TRBJ1-2, the V gene TRBV7-8; no reliable D call. This CDR3 is 13 amino acids long. The germline V gene has CDR1 SGHVS and CDR2 FQNEAQ. V gave up 1 base and J gave up 7 bases, with 10 bases separating them. The CDR3, as DNA: TGTGCCAGCAGCTTAGGTCAGCGGGGTGGCTACACCTTC. Amino acid sequence: CASSLGQRGGYTF.

The chain is built from TRBV7-7 and TRBJ2-2, with 7 bases fitting TRBD2. With 3 bases clipped from V and 5 bases from J, the junction kept 9 bases outside the gene matches. This CDR3 spans 16 amino acids. The germline V gene encodes CDR1 SSHAT and CDR2 FNYEAQ (reference sequence). The CDR3 spells CASSLGLQAGTGELFF. CDR3 DNA: TGTGCCAGCAGCTTGGGGTTGCAAGCGGGGACCGGGGAGCTGTTTTTT.

The rearrangement joins TRBV19 to TRBJ2-2, with D perhaps TRBD1 (7 bases). Trimming removed 11 bases from V and 1 base from J, with 17 bases in between. CDR3 length equals 15 residues. Germline V lookup: CDR1 LNHDA, CDR2 SQIVND (reference sequence). CDR3 in DNA: TGTGCCGGGGGGACGACAGGGATGAACACCGGGGAGCTGTTTTTT. This gives the protein CAGGTTGMNTGELFF.

The genes are TRBV5-1 and TRBJ2-1, with D perhaps matching TRBD1 (6 bases). V was pared by 0 bases and J by 4 bases, with 8 bases between. Germline V gene sequence: CDR1 SGHRS, CDR2 YFSETQ. This CDR3 has 14 residues. DNA of the CDR3: TGCGCCAGCAGCTTGGCTCAGGGGTACAATGAGCAGTTCTTC. Translated, it gives CASSLAQGYNEQFF.